These 20 T cell receptor beta chains came from one sample sequenced in a study of cytomegalovirus exposure and HLA in healthy donors. Amplification used 60 Vbeta primers and 13 Jbeta primers. The data were produced by immunoSEQ multiplex PCR, yet TCRdb's version contains in-frame clones alone and is incomplete. The data show approximately 150,000 clones, around two thirds seen once. The sequenced sample consisted of PBMCs. These TCRs come from a man in his thirties or forties in good health and CMV-seropositive.

This clone appeared a few times. The V gene is TRBV7-3, the J gene TRBJ2-1; TRBD1 is a possible D gene (5 bases). The ends were cut back, 2 bases at V and 5 bases at J, with 10 bases in the middle. The CDR3 contains 14 residues. Per germline, CDR1 SGHTA and CDR2 FQGTGA. The CDR3 nucleotides are TGTGCCAGCAGCTTAGATGGGGCTGACAATGAGCAGTTCTTC. Translation: CASSLDGADNEQFF.

The rearrangement links TRBV19 to TRBJ2-7; the D gene is possibly TRBD1 (6 bases). CDR1 is LNHDA and CDR2 is SQIVND in the germline V gene (reference sequence). This CDR3 is 12 amino acids long. The CDR3 sequence is CASAAGAYEQYF. The CDR3 region has the DNA TGTGCTTCCGCGGCAGGGGCCTACGAGCAGTACTTC.

The chain couples TRBV29-1 to TRBJ2-5; 9 nucleotides agree with TRBD1. This CDR3 contains 12 residues. V lost 4 bases and J lost 3; bases outside the gene matches: 0. Germline V CDR1 and CDR2: SQVTM, ANQGSEA. CDR3 coding DNA: TGCAGCGTTGGACAGGGGGAAGAGACCCAGTACTTC. Its protein product is CSVGQGEETQYF.

This clone was recorded a few times. The CDR3 coding sequence is TGTGCCAGCAATCCCACAGGGCTGGTGAACACTGAAGCTTTCTTT. Translated: CASNPTGLVNTEAFF. The V call is TRBV6-5, the J call TRBJ1-1; D might be TRBD1 (6 bases). CDR3 size: 15 residues. Trimming took 7 bases from V and 0 from J, leaving 15 bases between them. Germline-derived CDR1 and CDR2 are MNHEY and SVGAGI.

The chain carries TRBV11-3 and TRBJ2-7; 14 positions agree with TRBD2. CDR3 size: 20 residues. Unmatched junction bases numbered 17, after V lost 5 bases and J lost 2 bases. In germline, CDR1 is SGHNT, CDR2 YENEEA. CDR3 amino acids: CASSAKPGTSGSIPPYEQYF. The CDR3 DNA is TGTGCCAGCAGCGCCAAACCCGGGACTAGCGGGAGCATTCCACCCTACGAGCAGTACTTC.

The chain employs TRBV28 and TRBJ2-7, with 10 nucleotides matching TRBD1. The CDR3 extends over 15 amino acids. Germline V gene lookup returns CDR1 MDHEN and CDR2 SYDVKM. Trimming cost V 6 bases and J 4 bases; bases outside gene matches: 9. The CDR3 loop reads CASSHAWDRGYEQYF. The CDR3, as DNA: TGTGCCAGCAGCCATGCTTGGGACAGGGGTTACGAGCAGTACTTC.

The chain has TRBV11-3 and TRBJ2-4, with TRBD1 matching 7 bases. This CDR3 spans 14 amino acids. Germline CDR1 SGHNT, CDR2 YENEEA. With 7 bases clipped from V and 3 bases from J, the junction kept 6 bases outside the gene matches. The CDR3 sequence is CASTHRDSKNIQYF. CDR3 bases: TGTGCCAGCACCCACCGGGACAGCAAAAACATTCAGTACTTC.

The J gene is TRBJ1-5, the V gene TRBV9, with 8 positions matching TRBD1. Germline V lookup: CDR1 SGDLS, CDR2 YYNGEE. This CDR3 contains 16 residues. V trimming: 0 bases; J trimming: 4 bases; junction bases outside the gene matches: 6. CDR3 in amino acids: CASSVVWTGFNQPQHF. CDR3 DNA sequence: TGTGCCAGCAGCGTAGTATGGACAGGGTTTAATCAGCCCCAGCATTTT.

This clone was observed once. The rearrangement joins TRBV7-3 to TRBJ1-2; D is undetermined. The germline gives CDR1 SGHTA, CDR2 FQGTGA. The CDR3 sequence is 13 residues long. Trimming took off 5 bases at V and 1 base at J, with 8 bases between the two ends. CDR3 in amino acids: CASSAGLNYGYTF. The CDR3 bases are TGTGCCAGCAGCGCTGGGCTTAACTATGGCTACACCTTC.

This sequence joins TRBV10-3 and TRBJ2-3; perhaps TRBD2 as D (6 bases). V was clipped by 4 bases and J by 8 bases, with 10 bases between them. The CDR3 covers 12 residues. In germline, CDR1 is ENHRY, CDR2 SYGVKD. The CDR3 spells CAISGGGGTQYF. CDR3 sequence (DNA): TGTGCCATCAGTGGGGGAGGAGGTACGCAGTATTTT.

This chain links TRBV7-9 with TRBJ2-3; 11 bases match TRBD2. Per germline, CDR1 SEHNR and CDR2 FQNEAQ (reference sequence). CDR3 length: 15 amino acids. J was trimmed by 1 base and V by 4 bases; bases with no gene match: 1. Here the CDR3 DNA reads TGTGCCAGCAGCTCGACTAGCGGGGGCACAGATACGCAGTATTTT. Its protein product is CASSSTSGGTDTQYF.

The genes are TRBV19 and TRBJ2-2; D gene unclear. The V gene's germline CDR1 is LNHDA and CDR2 SQIVND (reference sequence). V was clipped by 4 bases and J by 6 bases, with 18 bases between them. The CDR3 length is 16 residues. The CDR3 spells CASSTRPPTGSGELFF. The CDR3 nucleotides are TGTGCCAGTAGTACCAGACCGCCAACCGGGTCCGGGGAGCTGTTTTTT.

The chain couples TRBV19 to TRBJ1-1; D unclear. The ends were cut back, 7 bases at V and 1 base at J, with 13 bases in the middle. CDR3 length: 14 amino acids. In germline, CDR1 is LNHDA, CDR2 SQIVND (reference sequence). CDR3 in DNA: TGTGCCAGTACCCCCTCGACAAGGAACACTGAAGCTTTCTTT. Translated, it gives CASTPSTRNTEAFF. Drawing the rest from reference TRBV19 and TRBJ1-1, the complete variable domain is DGGITQSPKYLFRKEGQNVTLSCEQNLNHDAMYWYRQDPGQGLRLIYYSQIVNDFQKGDIAEGYSVSREKKESFPLTVTSAQKNPTAFYLCASTPSTRNTEAFFGQGTRLTVV.

A single count supports this clone. The V gene is TRBV28, the J gene TRBJ1-5; a possible D gene is TRBD1 (5 bases). Per the germline V gene, CDR1 is MDHEN and CDR2 is SYDVKM. V was shortened by 7 bases and J by 0 bases, with 16 bases between the two germline ends. CDR3 size: 16 residues. CDR3 amino acids: CASNSGRGNSNQPQHF. The CDR3 DNA reads as TGTGCCAGCAACAGCGGCCGGGGGAATAGCAATCAGCCCCAGCATTTT.

The rearrangement uses TRBV7-9 and TRBJ1-2, with D possibly matching TRBD1 (5 bases). The CDR3 has 13 amino acids. V was clipped by 10 bases and J by 2 bases, with 14 bases between them. Germline loops: CDR1 SEHNR, CDR2 FQNEAQ (reference sequence). DNA for the CDR3: TGTGCCACTACGGGCAGGGTCAACTATGGCTACACCTTC. This codes for CATTGRVNYGYTF. Drawing the rest from reference TRBV7-9 and TRBJ1-2, the complete variable domain is DTGVSQNPRHKITKRGQNVTFRCDPISEHNRLYWYRQTLGQGPEFLTYFQNEAQLEKSRLLSDRFSAERPKGSFSTLEIQRTEQGDSAMYLCATTGRVNYGYTFGSGTRLTVV.

The chain combines TRBV9 with TRBJ2-3; D is unresolved. The CDR3 length is 15 residues. Germline V gene lookup returns CDR1 SGDLS and CDR2 YYNGEE. V was clipped by 3 bases and J by 3 bases, with 14 bases between them. The CDR3 loop reads CASSADTDGTDTQYF. The CDR3 DNA reads as TGTGCCAGCAGCGCAGACACGGATGGGACAGATACGCAGTATTTT.

The V and J genes are TRBV19 and TRBJ1-3; TRBD1 aligns across 9 bases. CDR1 is LNHDA, CDR2 SQIVND, per germline (reference sequence). Germline trimming cut 6 bases from V and 0 bases from J; bases unmatched to any gene: 9. The CDR3 is 17 residues long. In DNA, the CDR3 is TGTGCCAGTAGCCTACCGGGACAGGGTTTCTCTGGAAACACCATATATTTT. Its translation: CASSLPGQGFSGNTIYF. Full variable domain (outside the CDR3, taken from reference TRBV19 and TRBJ1-3): DGGITQSPKYLFRKEGQNVTLSCEQNLNHDAMYWYRQDPGQGLRLIYYSQIVNDFQKGDIAEGYSVSREKKESFPLTVTSAQKNPTAFYLCASSLPGQGFSGNTIYFGEGSWLTVV.

This sequence joins TRBV29-1 and TRBJ2-1; TRBD1 agrees at 10 bases. The CDR3 runs 13 residues. From germline, CDR1 is SQVTM and CDR2 ANQGSEA. V shed 3 bases, J shed 14 bases, and the junction held 10 bases outside the gene matches. The CDR3 reads CSVDLGQGTGEFF. The CDR3 nucleotides are TGCAGCGTTGATTTGGGACAGGGGACCGGGGAGTTCTTC.

This sequence joins TRBV9 and TRBJ2-4, with 8 bases aligning to TRBD2. The CDR3 has 16 amino acids. V trimming: 0 bases; J trimming: 9 bases; junction bases outside the gene matches: 11. Germline CDR1 reads SGDLS; CDR2 reads YYNGEE. The CDR3 nucleotides are TGTGCCAGCAGCGTAGAATCCTCGGCGGGAGGTCGCATTCAGTACTTC. This codes for CASSVESSAGGRIQYF.

The rearrangement uses TRBV7-9 and TRBJ1-5, with a tentative D call TRBD1 (6 bases). V lost 4 bases and J 3 bases, leaving 10 bases between the germline ends. Germline V gives CDR1 SEHNR, CDR2 FQNEAQ (reference sequence). The CDR3 sequence is 14 residues long. The CDR3 nucleotides are TGTGCCAGCAGCTCGGACAGCTTCAATCAGCCCCAGCATTTT. Its translation is CASSSDSFNQPQHF.